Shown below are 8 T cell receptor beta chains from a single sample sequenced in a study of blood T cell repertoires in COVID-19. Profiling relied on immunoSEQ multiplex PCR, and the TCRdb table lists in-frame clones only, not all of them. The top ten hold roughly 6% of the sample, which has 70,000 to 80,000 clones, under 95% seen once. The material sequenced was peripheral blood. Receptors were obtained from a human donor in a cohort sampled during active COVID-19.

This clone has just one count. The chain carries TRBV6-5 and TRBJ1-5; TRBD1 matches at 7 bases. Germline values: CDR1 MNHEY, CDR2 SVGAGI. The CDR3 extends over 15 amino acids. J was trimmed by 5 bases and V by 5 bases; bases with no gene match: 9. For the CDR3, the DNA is TGTGCCAGCAGTACCACAGGGGTAGGATATCAGCCCCAGCATTTT. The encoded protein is CASSTTGVGYQPQHF.

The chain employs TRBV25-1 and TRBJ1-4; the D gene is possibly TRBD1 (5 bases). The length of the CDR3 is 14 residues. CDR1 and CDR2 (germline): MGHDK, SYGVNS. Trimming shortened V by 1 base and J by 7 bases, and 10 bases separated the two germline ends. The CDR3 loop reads CASSELGAGEKLFF. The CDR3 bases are TGTGCCAGCAGTGAATTAGGGGCCGGTGAAAAACTGTTTTTT.

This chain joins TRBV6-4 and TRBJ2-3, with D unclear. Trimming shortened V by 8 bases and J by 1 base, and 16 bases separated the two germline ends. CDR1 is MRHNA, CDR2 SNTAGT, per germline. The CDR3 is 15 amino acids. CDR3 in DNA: TGTGCCAGCTCCCCGCAGTCCCTGCGCACAGATACGCAGTATTTT. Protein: CASSPQSLRTDTQYF.

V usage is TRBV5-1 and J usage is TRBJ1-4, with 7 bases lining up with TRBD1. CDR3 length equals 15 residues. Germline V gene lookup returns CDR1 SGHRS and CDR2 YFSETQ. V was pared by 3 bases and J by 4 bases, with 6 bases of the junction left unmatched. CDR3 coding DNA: TGCGCCAGCAGCTGGTCCGGGACAGTTAATGAAAAACTGTTTTTT. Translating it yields CASSWSGTVNEKLFF.

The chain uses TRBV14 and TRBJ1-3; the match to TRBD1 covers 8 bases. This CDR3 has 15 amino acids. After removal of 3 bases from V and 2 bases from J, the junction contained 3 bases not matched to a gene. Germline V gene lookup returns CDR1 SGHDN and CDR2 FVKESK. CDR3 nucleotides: TGTGCCAGCAGCCACCAGACAGGGGCTGGAAACACCATATATTTT. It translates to CASSHQTGAGNTIYF.

CDR3 sequence (DNA): TGTGCCAGCAGCCCGGACGGAGGCGGAGAGACCCAGTACTTC. This gives the protein CASSPDGGGETQYF. This sequence joins TRBV3-1 (or the pseudogene TRBV3-2) and TRBJ2-5, with TRBD2 as a possible D gene (5 bases). The CDR3 has 14 amino acids. Trimming stripped 4 bases from V and 4 bases from J, with 13 bases between. Germline V lookup: CDR1 LGHDT, CDR2 YNNKEL (reference sequence).

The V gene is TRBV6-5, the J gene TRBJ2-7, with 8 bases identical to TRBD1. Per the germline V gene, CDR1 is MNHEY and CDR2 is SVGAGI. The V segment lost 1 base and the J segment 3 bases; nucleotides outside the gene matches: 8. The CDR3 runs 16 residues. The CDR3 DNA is TGTGCCAGCAGTTACTACAGGGACAGGAGTGACTACGAGCAGTACTTC. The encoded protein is CASSYYRDRSDYEQYF.

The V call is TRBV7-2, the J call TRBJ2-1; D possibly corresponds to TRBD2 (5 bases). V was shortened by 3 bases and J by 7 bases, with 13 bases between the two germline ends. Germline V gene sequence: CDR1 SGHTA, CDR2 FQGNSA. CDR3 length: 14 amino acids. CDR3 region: CASSFYNSGNEQFF. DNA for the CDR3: TGTGCCAGCAGCTTTTATAATTCGGGAAATGAGCAGTTCTTC.